One and the same sample provided the 11 T cell receptor beta chains below, sequenced in a study of shared T cell receptors in the human thymus. Repertoires were generated with immunoSEQ multiplex PCR, while TCRdb's copy carries only in-frame clones and drops some. The table includes hundreds of thousands of clones, around 87% detected once. These sequences were also reported in another study, on human thymus T cells.

Sample: thymocytes. Source of these receptors: a boy younger than two with a congenital heart defect.

In DNA, the CDR3 is TGTGCCAGCAGCCAAGAAGAGCCAACGGCTGAAGCTTTCTTT. Translated, it gives CASSQEEPTAEAFF. The chain uses TRBV14 and TRBJ1-1; D unclear. Per the germline V gene, CDR1 is SGHDN and CDR2 is FVKESK. This CDR3 contains 14 residues. The V end was cut by 0 bases, the J end by 6 bases, with 11 bases between.

The rearrangement links TRBV28 to TRBJ1-2; D gene unclear. V was pared by 4 bases and J by 2 bases, with 17 bases between. The CDR3 length is 16 residues. Looked up from germline, CDR1 is MDHEN and CDR2 is SYDVKM. DNA for the CDR3: TGTGCCAGCAGTTCCGATCGTACCGTACACAACTATGGCTACACCTTC. This codes for CASSSDRTVHNYGYTF.

The chain employs TRBV29-1 and TRBJ1-2; D is unresolved. V lost 0 bases and J lost 8, with 19 bases in between. The germline V gene has CDR1 SQVTM and CDR2 ANQGSEA. The CDR3 is 15 amino acids. The DNA of the CDR3 is TGCAGCGTTGAAGATCTTCGAGTTCTTATAAACGGCTACACCTTC. Protein sequence: CSVEDLRVLINGYTF.

V usage is TRBV28 and J usage is TRBJ1-5; weak D call: TRBD1 (5 bases). V shed 3 bases and J shed 8 bases, with 11 bases lying between them. Germline V gene sequence: CDR1 MDHEN, CDR2 SYDVKM. This CDR3 comprises 13 residues. The CDR3 coding sequence is TGTGCCAGCAGTTTGGCCTCAGGGAAGCCCCAGCATTTT. This codes for CASSLASGKPQHF.

The V and J genes are TRBV9 and TRBJ2-7; TRBD1 agrees at 7 bases. The trim removed 4 bases at V and 6 bases at J, leaving 7 bases unmatched. Germline V CDR1 and CDR2: SGDLS, YYNGEE. CDR3 size: 13 residues. The CDR3 sequence is CASSFRTGGEQYF. The CDR3 nucleotides read TGTGCCAGCAGCTTCAGGACAGGAGGCGAGCAGTACTTC.

This chain's CDR3 is CASSQDSPGSSREKLFF. The CDR3 DNA follows: TGCGCCAGCAGCCAAGATTCGCCCGGGTCCTCGCGGGAAAAACTGTTTTTT. The rearrangement uses TRBV4-3 and TRBJ1-4; D not certain. Germline V gene sequence: CDR1 LGHNA, CDR2 YSLEER. The length of the CDR3 is 17 residues. Deletions cut 0 bases from V and 8 bases from J, with 19 bases between.

J is TRBJ1-3 and V is TRBV6-5; D not certain. V lost 6 bases to trimming and J lost 0 bases, with 6 bases between them. This CDR3 is 13 amino acids long. CDR1 MNHEY and CDR2 SVGAGI come from the germline V gene. In DNA form, the CDR3 reads TGTGCCAGCAGGGAGGTCTCTGGAAACACCATATATTTT. This sequence encodes CASREVSGNTIYF.

The V and J genes are TRBV19 and TRBJ1-5; D is possibly TRBD1 (5 bases). The V and J ends lost 3 bases and 5 bases respectively, with 5 bases between them. CDR3 length: 12 residues. The germline V gene encodes CDR1 LNHDA and CDR2 SQIVND (reference sequence). The CDR3 protein is CASSIRDQPQHF. DNA of the CDR3: TGTGCCAGTAGTATCAGGGATCAGCCCCAGCATTTT.

The chain uses TRBV27 and TRBJ1-5, with TRBD1 matching over 10 bases. After removal of 4 bases from V and 1 base from J, the junction contained 13 bases not matched to a gene. The CDR3 length is 19 residues. Germline loops: CDR1 MNHEY, CDR2 SMNVEV (reference sequence). CDR3 sequence reads: CASSSHPGQGNRSNQPQHF. The CDR3 DNA sequence: TGTGCCAGCAGTTCGCATCCGGGACAGGGGAATAGAAGCAATCAGCCCCAGCATTTT.

The chain joins TRBV27 to TRBJ1-6; D gene uncertain. The length of the CDR3 is 13 residues. The germline V and J ends were trimmed by 0 bases and 6 bases, with 3 bases remaining between them. Per germline, CDR1 MNHEY and CDR2 SMNVEV (reference sequence). The CDR3 DNA reads TGTGCCAGCAGTTTATCGGCTAATTCACCCCTCCACTTT. It specifies CASSLSANSPLHF.

This chain connects TRBV14 to TRBJ2-5; maybe TRBD2 (5 bases). Trimming removed 1 base at V and 2 bases at J, with 11 bases between. The CDR3 extends over 15 amino acids. Germline CDR1 reads SGHDN; CDR2 reads FVKESK. The CDR3 coding sequence is TGTGCCAGCAGCCAAGGGCGCCTAGCTCAAGAGACCCAGTACTTC. Translating it yields CASSQGRLAQETQYF.